This T cell receptor beta chain came from a study of blood T cell repertoires in COVID-19. Study-level background: The analysed material was cDNA or gDNA that came from T cells, B-cell-depleted T cells, or PBMCs.

Per the original data handling: Cell counts per sample came from amplifying reference gene primers. Some clones are missing from TCRdb's copy, which holds only in-frame ones; the method was immunoSEQ multiplex PCR. D and trimming come from the DNA, and the V and J calls and clone size come from that table. The table has roughly 230,000 clones, roughly 89% seen once. The TCR comes from a woman aged 25 to 45 with acute COVID-19. Material: PBMCs or T cells enriched from blood (not recorded which).

The CDR3 DNA reads as TGCAGCGTTTGGGCCGGGGGGCAGTACTTC. Amino acids: CSVWAGGQYF. This chain uses TRBV29-1 with TRBJ2-7, with D possibly being TRBD2 (6 bases). The CDR3 has 10 residues. CDR1 is SQVTM and CDR2 is ANQGSEA in the germline V gene. With 5 bases removed from V and 9 bases from J, the gap between germline ends came to 11 bases.